The clone carrying this T cell receptor beta chain was recorded only once. Here immunoSEQ multiplex PCR was the method, and the copy in TCRdb shows in-frame clones only, minus some. The repertoire holds about 80,000 clones, with about 92% as singletons. This sample is drawn from a study of T cell changes during pregnancy in multiple sclerosis. The germline V and J ends were trimmed by 8 bases and 0 bases, with 12 bases remaining between them. CDR1 is LNHDA, CDR2 SQIVND, per germline (reference sequence). The CDR3 consists of 14 residues. The specimen comprised peripheral blood, sampled before pregnancy. The chain combines TRBV19 with TRBJ2-3; D is unresolved. This TCR came from a female donor with multiple sclerosis, enrolled in a pregnancy study. The CDR3 sequence is CASVKTTSTDTQYF. As DNA, the CDR3 is TGTGCCAGTGTTAAGACGACTAGCACAGATACGCAGTATTTT.